The following is a TCR beta chain sequence with its context. Its antigen is not identified. This sample was taken from a study of T cell responses to AZD1222 COVID-19 vaccine. Study results and caveats: Females outnumbered males among donors, who were mostly white British; clonal diversity was possibly underestimated. Repertoire sampling occurred only after the peak T cell response. Of spike-specific TCRs, nearly half reportedly target regions left unmutated in variants.

In germline, CDR1 is SNHLY, CDR2 FYNNEI. The junction had 5 bases not matched to a gene; V was cut back by 3 bases and J by 6 bases. This CDR3 spans 15 amino acids. TCRdb's table, derived via immunoSEQ multiplex PCR, lists solely in-frame clones and lacks some. This table has about 140,000 clones, around 93% appearing once. The sequence was obtained from an adult who received the AZD1222 COVID-19 vaccine. The chain uses TRBV2 and TRBJ1-5; 10 nucleotides match TRBD1. The sequenced sample was peripheral blood, obtained 28 days after the second AZD1222 dose. The CDR3 bases are TGTGCCAGCAGTGAGACAGGGGGCACGTTTCAGCCCCAGCATTTT. Translating gives CASSETGGTFQPQHF.